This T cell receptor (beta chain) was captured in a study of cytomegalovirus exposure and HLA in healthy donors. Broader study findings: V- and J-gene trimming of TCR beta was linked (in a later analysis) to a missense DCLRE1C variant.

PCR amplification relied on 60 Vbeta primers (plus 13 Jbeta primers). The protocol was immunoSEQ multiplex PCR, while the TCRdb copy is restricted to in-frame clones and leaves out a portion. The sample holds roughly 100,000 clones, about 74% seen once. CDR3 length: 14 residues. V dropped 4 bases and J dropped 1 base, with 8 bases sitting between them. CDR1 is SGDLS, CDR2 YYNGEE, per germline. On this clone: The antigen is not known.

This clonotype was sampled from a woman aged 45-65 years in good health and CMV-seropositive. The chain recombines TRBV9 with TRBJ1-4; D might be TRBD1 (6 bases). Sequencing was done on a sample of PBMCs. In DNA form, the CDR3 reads TGTGCCAGCAGCTCAGGGGTAACTAATGAAAAACTGTTTTTT. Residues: CASSSGVTNEKLFF.